This entry is about one TCR beta chain. Antigen unknown. The CDR3 consists of 16 residues. Germline loops: CDR1 SGHVS, CDR2 FQNEAQ. V gave up 2 bases and J gave up 0 bases; unmatched junction bases: 3. This entry belongs to a study of B cell selection in AIRE deficiency. Under the authors' procedure: Pooled conventional T cells gave roughly 99,000 patient and around 130,000 donor TCRbeta sequences. The protocol was immunoSEQ multiplex PCR, while the TCRdb copy is restricted to in-frame clones and leaves out a portion. V and J calls and clone size follow that table, whereas D and trimming were derived from the DNA. The repertoire holds some 27,000 clones, with roughly 95% as singletons. CD4+CD127+ cells were sorted as the conventional CD4 T cells. Points from the study as a whole: Roughly 29% of healthy-donor shared Treg TCRbeta sequences appeared in patient Tconv cells. Shorter CDR3s marked shared Treg sequences, biased toward few non-templated insertions. Patient Tconv and Treg cells showed healthy-like TCRBV usage, CDR3 length, diversity.

Sample: CD4+CD127+ conventional T cells sorted from PBMCs. The V gene is TRBV7-8, the J gene TRBJ2-2; TRBD2 aligns across 7 bases. This clonotype was sampled from a human donor in good health. CDR3 DNA sequence: TGTGCCAGCAGCTTACGGCGGGGGACGAACACCGGGGAGCTGTTTTTT. The encoded protein is CASSLRRGTNTGELFF.